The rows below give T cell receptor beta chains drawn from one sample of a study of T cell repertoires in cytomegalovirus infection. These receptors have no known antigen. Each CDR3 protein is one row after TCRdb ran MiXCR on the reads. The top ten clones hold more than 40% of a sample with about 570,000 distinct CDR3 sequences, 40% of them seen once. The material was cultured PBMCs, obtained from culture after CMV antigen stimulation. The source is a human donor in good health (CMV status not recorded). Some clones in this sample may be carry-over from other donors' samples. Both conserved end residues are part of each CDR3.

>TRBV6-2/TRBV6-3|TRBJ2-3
CAGARTQRDTQYF
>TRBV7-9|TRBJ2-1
CASSLVGPGDKNEQFF
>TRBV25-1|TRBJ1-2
CASSEQPDYGYTF
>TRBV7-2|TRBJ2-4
CASSSLRDRKNIQYF
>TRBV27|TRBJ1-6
CASSSGQTNSPLHF
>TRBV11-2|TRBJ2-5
CASSPPSGARVEETQYF
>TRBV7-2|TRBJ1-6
CASSVWSNSPLHF
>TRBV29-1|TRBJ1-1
CSVFGTGVPEAFF
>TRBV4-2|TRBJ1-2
CASSDVVGYYGYTF
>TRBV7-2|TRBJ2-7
CASSRGELSGQAYEQYF
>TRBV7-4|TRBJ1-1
CASYRGTEAFF
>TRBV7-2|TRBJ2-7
CASSTIAATFYEQYF
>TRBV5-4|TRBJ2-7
CASSFAVSNRASEQYF
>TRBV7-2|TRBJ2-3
CASSLAQGHTQYF
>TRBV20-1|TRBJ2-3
CSAQDRGAFTDTQYF
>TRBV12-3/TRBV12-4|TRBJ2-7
CASSPRLVPYEQYF
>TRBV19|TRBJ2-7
CASTRDVVYEQYF
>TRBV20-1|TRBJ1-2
CSAIEDPTNGYTF
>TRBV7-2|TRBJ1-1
CASSLQGSTEAFF
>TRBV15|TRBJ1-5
CATSRPGDEGILRNQPQHF
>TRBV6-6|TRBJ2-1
CASSALAGAYEQFF
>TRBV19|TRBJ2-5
CASSMLAGNCETQYF
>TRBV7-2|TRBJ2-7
CASSLEGGQQYEQYF